This TCR beta chain appears in the sequencing data of a study of shared clonotypes between healthy human individuals. It was some 96 million PBMCs that unsorted samples used for genomic DNA. Study-level points and caveats: In having few donors, the study represented limited genetic and exposure-history diversity.

This clone has just a few counts. Its antigen is still unknown. Around 290 ng DNA, roughly 30,000 T cell genomes, went into unsorted PBMC replicate PCRs. Only in-frame clones appear in the TCRdb table, and some are missing; sequencing was by immunoSEQ multiplex PCR. Of nearly 500,000 clones listed, 60% to 85% are singletons. V lost 2 bases, J lost 5 bases, and 7 bases stayed unmatched. Germline V gene data show CDR1 as MNHEY and CDR2 as SMNVEV (reference sequence). CDR3 length equals 15 residues. The J gene is TRBJ2-5, the V gene TRBV27, with 8 bases aligning to TRBD2. This clonotype was obtained from a woman aged 35 to 49 in good health. Some clones in this sample may be carry-over from other donors' samples. The sample consisted of PBMCs. CDR3 residues: CASSLVAGMTETQYF. The CDR3 nucleotides are TGTGCCAGCAGTTTAGTAGCGGGAATGACTGAGACCCAGTACTTC.